This passage covers 12 T cell receptor beta chains from one sample sequenced in a study of T-cell reconstitution after alpha-beta-depleted transplantation in children. Preparation of the TCRbeta library was carried out with unique molecular identifiers. TCRdb reprocessed the PCR reads via MiXCR and lists one record per CDR3 protein. The data show more than 85,000 distinct CDR3 sequences, around 10% seen once. The starting material was PBMCs from the stem cell graft donor, obtained from the stem cell graft. All receptors come from a human donor who donated a stem cell graft to a child with acute lymphoblastic leukemia.

This clonotype occurred many times. The gene calls are TRBV5-1 and TRBJ2-7; maybe TRBD1 (5 bases). Trimming cost V 3 bases and J 1 base, with 14 bases left between them. Germline assignment: CDR1 SGHRS and CDR2 YFSETQ. CDR3 length: 15 amino acids. The DNA for the CDR3 is TGCGCCAGCAGCTCCCGACAGAAAGCTTCCTACGAGCAGTACTTC. Translated, it gives CASSSRQKASYEQYF.

In DNA form, the CDR3 reads TGTGCCAGCACCCAGTTAGGGCAGACCGGGGAGCTGTTTTTT. Translation gives CASTQLGQTGELFF. V usage is TRBV7-6 and J usage is TRBJ2-2; D call uncertain. CDR1 is SGHVS, CDR2 FNYEAQ, per germline. There are 14 residues in the CDR3. V was shortened by 7 bases and J by 5 bases, with 14 bases between the two germline ends.

This clonotype showed up many times. This CDR3 is CASSPPVGNEQFF. The CDR3 DNA reads TGTGCCAGCAGTCCCCCGGTTGGGAATGAGCAGTTCTTC. V and J are TRBV28 and TRBJ2-1; the D is unclear. Germline assignment: CDR1 MDHEN and CDR2 SYDVKM. CDR3 size: 13 residues. V lost 5 bases to trimming and J lost 7 bases, with 12 bases between them.

The table lists this clonotype with many counts. This rearrangement joins TRBV20-1 to TRBJ2-2; TRBD2 is a possible D gene (6 bases). The CDR3 length is 16 residues. V shed 0 bases and J shed 0 bases, with 11 bases lying between them. Germline V gene data show CDR1 as DFQATT and CDR2 as SNEGSKA (reference sequence). This chain's CDR3 is CSARDRRVANTGELFF. The CDR3 DNA sequence: TGCAGTGCTAGAGATCGGAGGGTTGCGAACACCGGGGAGCTGTTTTTT.

This clonotype has at least ten counts. The chain combines TRBV20-1 with TRBJ2-5; D gene uncertain. V was cut by 2 bases and J by 1 base, with 8 bases left in between. In germline, CDR1 is DFQATT, CDR2 SNEGSKA (reference sequence). The CDR3 sequence is 13 residues long. In DNA form, the CDR3 reads TGCAGTGCTAGATCCCCCCCCCAAGAGACCCAGTACTTC. Amino acid sequence: CSARSPPQETQYF.

This clonotype was observed many times. The V gene is TRBV7-2, the J gene TRBJ2-7; TRBD2 agrees at 12 bases. The germline gives CDR1 SGHTA, CDR2 FQGNSA. This CDR3 spans 15 amino acids. The trim removed 5 bases at V and 4 bases at J, leaving 6 bases unmatched. The DNA of the CDR3 is TGTGCCAGCAGCCTGCGGACTAGCGGGATATACGAGCAGTACTTC. Translating gives CASSLRTSGIYEQYF.

This clonotype came up many times. The CDR3 bases are TGCAGTGCCCCGGGGGGAGCAACTAATGAAAAACTGTTTTTT. Amino acids: CSAPGGATNEKLFF. This chain links TRBV20-1 with TRBJ1-4; D may be TRBD1 (5 bases). The CDR3 runs 14 residues. Germline assignment: CDR1 DFQATT and CDR2 SNEGSKA (reference sequence). Between the trimmed V and J ends, which lost 6 bases and 0 bases, there was a span of 11 bases.

The sample holds many counts of this clonotype. The genes are TRBV5-1 and TRBJ1-5, with TRBD1 matching 9 bases. V trimming: 4 bases; J trimming: 0 bases; junction bases outside the gene matches: 11. Germline V gene data show CDR1 as SGHRS and CDR2 as YFSETQ. CDR3 length: 18 residues. The CDR3 sequence is CASSPEPGQGYSNQPQHF. The CDR3, as DNA: TGCGCCAGCAGCCCTGAACCGGGACAGGGATATAGCAATCAGCCCCAGCATTTT.

This clonotype was recorded at least ten times. V usage is TRBV18 and J usage is TRBJ2-3; D may be TRBD2 (5 bases). CDR1 KGHSH and CDR2 LQKENI come from the germline V gene. Trimming shortened V by 8 bases and J by 2 bases, and 17 bases separated the two germline ends. The CDR3 extends over 15 amino acids. CDR3 in amino acids: CASTRPGSYTDTQYF. CDR3 coding DNA: TGTGCCAGCACCCGACCGGGGAGCTACACAGATACGCAGTATTTT.

This clonotype came up many times. The J gene is TRBJ2-5, the V gene TRBV3-1; TRBD1 might be the D (5 bases). Trimming removed 0 bases from V and 5 bases from J, with 13 bases in between. CDR3 length: 15 amino acids. The V gene's germline CDR1 is LGHDT and CDR2 YNNKEL (reference sequence). CDR3 sequence: CASSQDLHRLETQYF. The CDR3 DNA sequence: TGTGCCAGCAGCCAAGATCTACACAGGTTGGAGACCCAGTACTTC.

This clonotype was seen many times. The gene calls are TRBV6-2 or TRBV6-3 and TRBJ2-3; possibly TRBD1 for D (5 bases). CDR3 length: 15 amino acids. V shed 4 bases and J shed 0 bases, with 11 bases lying between them. Germline CDR1 and CDR2: MNHEY and SVGEGT. CDR3 in amino acids: CASSLDKISTDTQYF. CDR3 bases: TGTGCCAGCAGTTTGGACAAGATTAGCACAGATACGCAGTATTTT.

The sample holds many counts of this clonotype. The chain uses TRBV21-1 and TRBJ1-4; TRBD1 reflects the table's D call only, with no check against the DNA. TRBV21-1 is described as a pseudogene. The CDR3 length is 14 residues. The CDR3 is CASNRHRRQEKLFF. The CDR3 DNA reads TGTGCCAGCAACCGACACCGAAGACAGGAAAAACTGTTTTTT.